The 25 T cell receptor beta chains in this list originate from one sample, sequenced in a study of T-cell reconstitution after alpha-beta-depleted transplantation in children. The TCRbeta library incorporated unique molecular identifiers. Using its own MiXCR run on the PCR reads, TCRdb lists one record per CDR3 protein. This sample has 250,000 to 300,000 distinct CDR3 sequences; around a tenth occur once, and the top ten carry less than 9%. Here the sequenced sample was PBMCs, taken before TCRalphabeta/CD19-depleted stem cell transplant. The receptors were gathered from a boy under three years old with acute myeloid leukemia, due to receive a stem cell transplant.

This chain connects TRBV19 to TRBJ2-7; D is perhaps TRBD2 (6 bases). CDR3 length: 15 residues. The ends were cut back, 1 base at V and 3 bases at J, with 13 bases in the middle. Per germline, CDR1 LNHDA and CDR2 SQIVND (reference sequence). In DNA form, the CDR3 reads TGTGCCAGTAGTATAGGTCGAAGGGGACTCTACGAGCAGTACTTC. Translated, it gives CASSIGRRGLYEQYF.

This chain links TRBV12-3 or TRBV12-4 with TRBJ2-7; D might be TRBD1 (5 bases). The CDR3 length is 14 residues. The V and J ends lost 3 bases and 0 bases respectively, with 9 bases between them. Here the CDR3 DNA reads TGTGCCAGCAGTTTTCGGCAGGGCTCCTACGAGCAGTACTTC. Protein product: CASSFRQGSYEQYF.

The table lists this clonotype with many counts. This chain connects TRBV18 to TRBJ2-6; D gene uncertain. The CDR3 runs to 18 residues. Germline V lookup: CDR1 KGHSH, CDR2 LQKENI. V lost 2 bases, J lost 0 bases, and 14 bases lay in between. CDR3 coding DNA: TGTGCCAGCTCACCAATCGGCACTTCCTCCTCTGGGGCCAACGTCCTGACTTTC. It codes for CASSPIGTSSSGANVLTF.

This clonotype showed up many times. CDR3 sequence (DNA): TGCGCCAGCAGCCAAGACCCCCCCGGGGGGGCGAATACAGATACGCAGTATTTT. Its translation is CASSQDPPGGANTDTQYF. The J gene is TRBJ2-3, the V gene TRBV4-1, with 8 bases that match TRBD2. J was trimmed by 3 bases and V by 0 bases; bases with no gene match: 11. The CDR3 contains 18 residues. Germline V lookup: CDR1 MGHRA, CDR2 YSYEKL.

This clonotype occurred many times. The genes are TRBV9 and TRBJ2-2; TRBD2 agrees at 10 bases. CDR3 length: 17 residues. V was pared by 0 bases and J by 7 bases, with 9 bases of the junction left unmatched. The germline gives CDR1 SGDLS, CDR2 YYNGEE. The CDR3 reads CASSVALAGAYGGELFF. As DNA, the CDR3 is TGTGCCAGCAGCGTAGCGCTAGCGGGAGCTTATGGCGGGGAGCTGTTTTTT.

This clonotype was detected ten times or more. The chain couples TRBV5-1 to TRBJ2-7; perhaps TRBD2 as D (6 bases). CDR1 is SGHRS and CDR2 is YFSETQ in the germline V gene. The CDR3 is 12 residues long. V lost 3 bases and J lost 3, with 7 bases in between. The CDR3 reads CASSSGDYEQYF. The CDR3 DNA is TGCGCCAGCAGCTCGGGGGACTACGAGCAGTACTTC.

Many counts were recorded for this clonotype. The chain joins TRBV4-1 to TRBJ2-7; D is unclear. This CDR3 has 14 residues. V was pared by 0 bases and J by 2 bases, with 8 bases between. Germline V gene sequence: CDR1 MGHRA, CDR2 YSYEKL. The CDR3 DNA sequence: TGCGCCAGCAGCCAAGAGAGAAGCACCTACGAGCAGTACTTC. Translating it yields CASSQERSTYEQYF.

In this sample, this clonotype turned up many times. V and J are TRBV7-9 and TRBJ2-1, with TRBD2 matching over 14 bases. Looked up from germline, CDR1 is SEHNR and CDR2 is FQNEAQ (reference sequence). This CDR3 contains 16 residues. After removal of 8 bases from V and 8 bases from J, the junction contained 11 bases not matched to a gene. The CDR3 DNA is TGTGCCAGCCAGCGACTCGGGACTAGCGGGAGCTATGAGCAGTTCTTC. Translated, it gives CASQRLGTSGSYEQFF.

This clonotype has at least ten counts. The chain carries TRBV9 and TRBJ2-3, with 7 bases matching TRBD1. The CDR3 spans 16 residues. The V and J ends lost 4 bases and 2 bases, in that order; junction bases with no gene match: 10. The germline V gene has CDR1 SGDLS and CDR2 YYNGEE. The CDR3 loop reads CASSPSKGAVTDTQYF. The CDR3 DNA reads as TGTGCCAGCAGCCCATCGAAGGGGGCCGTCACAGATACGCAGTATTTT. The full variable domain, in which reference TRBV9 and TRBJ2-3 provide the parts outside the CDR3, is DSGVTQTPKHLITATGQRVTLRCSPRSGDLSVYWYQQSLDQGLQFLIQYYNGEERAKGNILERFSAQQFPDLHSELNLSSLELGDSALYFCASSPSKGAVTDTQYFGPGTRLTVL.

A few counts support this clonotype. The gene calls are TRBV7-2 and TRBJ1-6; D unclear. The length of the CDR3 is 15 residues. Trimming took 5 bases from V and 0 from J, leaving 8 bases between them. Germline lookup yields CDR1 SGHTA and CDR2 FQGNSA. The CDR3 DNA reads TGTGCCAGCAGCCCAACAGTCTCCTATAATTCACCCCTCCACTTT. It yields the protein CASSPTVSYNSPLHF.

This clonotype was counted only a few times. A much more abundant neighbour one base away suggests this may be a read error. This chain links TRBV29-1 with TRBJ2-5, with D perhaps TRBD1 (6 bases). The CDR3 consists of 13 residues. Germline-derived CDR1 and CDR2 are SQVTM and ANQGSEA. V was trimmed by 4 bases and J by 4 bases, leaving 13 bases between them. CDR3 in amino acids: CSVAREGGETQYF. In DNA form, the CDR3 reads TGCAGCGTTGCCAGGGAAGGGGGAGAGACCCAGTACTTC. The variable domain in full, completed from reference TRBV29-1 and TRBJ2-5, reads SAVISQKPSRDICQRGTSLTIQCQVDSQVTMMFWYRQQPGQSLTLIATANQGSEATYESGFVIDKFPISRPNLTFSTLTVSNMSPEDSSIYLCSVAREGGETQYFGPGTRLLVL.

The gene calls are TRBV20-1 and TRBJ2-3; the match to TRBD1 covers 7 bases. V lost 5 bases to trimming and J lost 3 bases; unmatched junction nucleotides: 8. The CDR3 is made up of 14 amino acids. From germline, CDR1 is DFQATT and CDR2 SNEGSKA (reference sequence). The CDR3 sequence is CSAHRQGVTDTQYF. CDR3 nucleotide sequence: TGCAGTGCTCACCGACAGGGCGTAACAGATACGCAGTATTTT.

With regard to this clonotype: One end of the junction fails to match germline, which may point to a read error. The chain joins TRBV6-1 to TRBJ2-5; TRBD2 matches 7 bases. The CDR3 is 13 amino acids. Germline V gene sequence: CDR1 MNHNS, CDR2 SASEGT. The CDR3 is CASREEGRGTQYF. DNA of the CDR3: TGTGCCAGCAGGGAAGAGGGGAGGGGGACCCAGTACTTC.

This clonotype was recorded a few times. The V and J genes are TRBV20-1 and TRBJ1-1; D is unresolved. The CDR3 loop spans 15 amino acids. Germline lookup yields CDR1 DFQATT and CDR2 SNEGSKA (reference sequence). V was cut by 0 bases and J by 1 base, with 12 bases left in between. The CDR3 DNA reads TGCAGTGCTAGAGACCCGCTCGGACGGAACACTGAAGCTTTCTTT. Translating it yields CSARDPLGRNTEAFF.

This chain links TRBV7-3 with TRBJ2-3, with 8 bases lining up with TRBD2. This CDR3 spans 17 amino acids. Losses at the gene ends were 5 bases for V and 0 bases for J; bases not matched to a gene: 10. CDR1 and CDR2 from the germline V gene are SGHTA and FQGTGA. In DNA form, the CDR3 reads TGTGCCAGCAGCCCCCTAGGGCTAGCGGGTAGCACAGATACGCAGTATTTT. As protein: CASSPLGLAGSTDTQYF.

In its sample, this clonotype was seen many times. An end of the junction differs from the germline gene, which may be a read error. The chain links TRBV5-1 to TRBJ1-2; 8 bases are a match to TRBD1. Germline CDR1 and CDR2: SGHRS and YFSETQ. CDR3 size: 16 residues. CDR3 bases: TGCGCCAGCAGCTTCCGGACAGGGAGAACTCACTATGGCCACACCTTC. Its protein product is CASSFRTGRTHYGHTF.

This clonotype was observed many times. CDR3 residues: CASSLGRNQPQHF. In nucleotides, the CDR3 is TGTGCCAGCAGTTTGGGCAGGAATCAGCCCCAGCATTTT. The chain combines TRBV12-3 or TRBV12-4 with TRBJ1-5; D gene ambiguous. V shed 3 bases and J shed 4 bases, with 7 bases lying between them. The CDR3 totals 13 residues.

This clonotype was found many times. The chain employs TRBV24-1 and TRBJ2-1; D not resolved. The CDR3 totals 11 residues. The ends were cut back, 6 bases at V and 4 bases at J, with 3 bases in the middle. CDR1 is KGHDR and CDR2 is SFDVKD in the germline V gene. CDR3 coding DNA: TGTGCCACCAGTCAGTACAATGAGCAGTTCTTC. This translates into CATSQYNEQFF.

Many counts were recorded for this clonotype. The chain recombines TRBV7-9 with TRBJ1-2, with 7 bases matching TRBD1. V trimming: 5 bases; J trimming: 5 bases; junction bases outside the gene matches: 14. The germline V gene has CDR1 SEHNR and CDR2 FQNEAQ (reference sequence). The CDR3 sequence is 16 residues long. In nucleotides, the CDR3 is TGTGCCAGCAGCACAGGCCCCGGGACAGAAAGATATGGCTACACCTTC. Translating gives CASSTGPGTERYGYTF.

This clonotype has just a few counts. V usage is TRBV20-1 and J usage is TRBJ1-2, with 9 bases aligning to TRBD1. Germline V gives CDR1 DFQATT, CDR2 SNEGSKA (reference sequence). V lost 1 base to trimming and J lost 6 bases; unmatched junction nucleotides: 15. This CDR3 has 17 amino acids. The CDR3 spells CSARVRRGTGWDNGYTF. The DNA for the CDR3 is TGCAGTGCTAGAGTTCGAAGGGGGACAGGGTGGGATAATGGCTACACCTTC.

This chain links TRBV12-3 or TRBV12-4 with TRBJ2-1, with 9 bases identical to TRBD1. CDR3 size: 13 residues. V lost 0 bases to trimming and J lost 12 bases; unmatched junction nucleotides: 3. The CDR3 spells CASSLAGTGTQFF. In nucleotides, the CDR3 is TGTGCCAGCAGTTTAGCCGGGACAGGGACGCAGTTCTTC.

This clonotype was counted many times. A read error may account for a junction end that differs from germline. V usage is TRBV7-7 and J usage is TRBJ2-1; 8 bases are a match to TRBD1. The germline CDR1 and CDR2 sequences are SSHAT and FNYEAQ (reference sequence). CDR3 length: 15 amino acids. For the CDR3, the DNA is TGTGCTAGCAGCTCCGGACAGGGTGGCGGCAATGAGCAGTTCTTC. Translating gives CASSSGQGGGNEQFF.

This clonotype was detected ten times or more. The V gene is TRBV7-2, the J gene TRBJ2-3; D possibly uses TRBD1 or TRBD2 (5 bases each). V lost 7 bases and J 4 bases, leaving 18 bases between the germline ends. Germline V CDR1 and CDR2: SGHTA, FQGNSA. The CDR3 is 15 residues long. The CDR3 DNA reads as TGTGCCAGCAACCAGTGGGGACGGCCCCCAGATACGCAGTATTTT. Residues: CASNQWGRPPDTQYF.

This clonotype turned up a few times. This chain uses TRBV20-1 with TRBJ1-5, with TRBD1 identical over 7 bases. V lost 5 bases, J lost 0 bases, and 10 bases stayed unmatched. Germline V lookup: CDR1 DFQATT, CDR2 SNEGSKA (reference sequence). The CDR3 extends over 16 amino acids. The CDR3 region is CSAGTVIRNSNQPQHF. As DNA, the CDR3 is TGCAGTGCTGGGACAGTGATACGAAATAGCAATCAGCCCCAGCATTTT.

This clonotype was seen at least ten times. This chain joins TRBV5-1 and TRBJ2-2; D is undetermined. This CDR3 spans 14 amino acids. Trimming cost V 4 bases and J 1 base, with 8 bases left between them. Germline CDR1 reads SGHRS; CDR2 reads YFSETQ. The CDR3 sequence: CASSLRRNTGELFF. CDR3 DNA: TGCGCCAGCAGCCTCCGGAGGAACACCGGGGAGCTGTTTTTT.